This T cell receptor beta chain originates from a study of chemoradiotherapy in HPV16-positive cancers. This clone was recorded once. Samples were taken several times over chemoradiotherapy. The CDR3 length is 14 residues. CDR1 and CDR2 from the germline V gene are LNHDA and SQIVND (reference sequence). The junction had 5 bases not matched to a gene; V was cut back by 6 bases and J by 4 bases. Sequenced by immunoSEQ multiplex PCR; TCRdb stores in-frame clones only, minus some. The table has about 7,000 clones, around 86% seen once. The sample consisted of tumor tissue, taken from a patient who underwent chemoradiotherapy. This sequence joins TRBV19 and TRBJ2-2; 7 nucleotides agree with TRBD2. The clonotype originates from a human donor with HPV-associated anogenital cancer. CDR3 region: CASRRGSSTGELFF. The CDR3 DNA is TGTGCCAGTAGACGCGGGAGTAGCACCGGGGAGCTGTTTTTT. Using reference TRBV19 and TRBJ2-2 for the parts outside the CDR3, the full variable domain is DGGITQSPKYLFRKEGQNVTLSCEQNLNHDAMYWYRQDPGQGLRLIYYSQIVNDFQKGDIAEGYSVSREKKESFPLTVTSAQKNPTAFYLCASRRGSSTGELFFGEGSRLTVL.